The TCR beta chain under discussion was sequenced for a study of CD8+CD57+ T cells in acquired aplastic anemia (dated 2018 in TCRdb). Concerning the study at large: A mean of 3.2 ug of DNA, ranging from about 0.19 to 30 ug, was extracted from sorted CD4+ and CD8+ cells. CD8+CD57+ expansion was defined as frequency above the mean frequency observed in healthy subjects.

Expansion of CD8+CD57+ cells had been shown by flow cytometry in the patients chosen for sequencing. Severe acquired aplastic anemia was diagnosed in all patients according to International Study of Aplastic Anemia and Agranulocytosis and Camitta criteria. At the time blood was sampled, none of the patients had received any therapy. In this study, sorted CD4+ and CD8+ T cells from the blood of healthy subjects and of severe aplastic anemia patients had their TCR repertoires deep-sequenced. Patients were enrolled under clinicaltrials.gov protocols 00001620, 01623167, 00001397, 00071045, 00081523 and 00961064 in the USA. Ficoll-Paque density gradient centrifugation was used to isolate peripheral blood mononuclear cells. Before DNA extraction, CD4+ and CD8+ T cells were sorted with FACS or magnetic beads. General study outcomes and caveats: No significant difference in CD8+ Simpson's diversity was found between patients and healthy controls (P=0.060). Around 27 CD8+ CDR3 sequences were found to be shared between patients and controls, but these sequences appeared to be highly expressed in patients and within the immunodominant clones of the patients.

In this sample, this clonotype turned up many times. Its target antigen remains unknown. Within one base of it there is no much larger clone, and no base qualities were kept. Germline trimming: 4 bases from V, 11 bases from J; junction bases outside gene matches: 8. CDR1 and CDR2 (MNHEY, SVGAGI) derive from the germline V gene. The CDR3 numbers 12 residues from cysteine through phenylalanine. The sequence is cut down to CDR3 DNA, 36 bases in frame from base 1. Genomic DNA served as template for TCR beta VDJ combination and CDR3 sequence profiling. An Illumina HiSeq 2000 was used for TCR repertoire sequencing. For the original study's pipeline: TRBV/TRBJ rearrangement plots, CDR3 size and DJ length profiles, and Simpson's diversity index were used to evaluate the repertoires. The most abundant DNA sequence in the deep sequencing data was taken as the immunodominant clone. CDR3 amino acid sequences were checked for sharing across subjects and were also compared against the VDJdb database and published repertoires. The public reads were quality trimmed at Q25 with fastp and then assembled into clones with MiXCR by TCRdb, keeping productive beta chains. Identical CDR3 proteins give one entry, which carries the most common genes and DNA. TCRdb's processing, not the authors', yielded these V and J calls. This sample gives 150,000 or so distinct CDR3 sequences in total; less than 50% of them show up just once. The top ten constitute about 2.9% of the sample.

Sequencing used sorted CD4+, CD8+, or CD8+CD57+ T cells (not recorded which) from PBMCs. The sequence was obtained from a human donor with aplastic anemia. The rearrangement joined TRBV6-5 to TRBJ2-7, with 7 bases aligning to TRBD1. The DNA sequence is given as TGTGCCAGCAGTTCGATCCAGACAGGGAAGTACTTC. Translated, this is CASSSIQTGKYF.